This entry lists 11 T cell receptor beta chains sequenced from one sample in a study of cytomegalovirus exposure and HLA in healthy donors. The PCR was carried out with 60 Vbeta primers and 13 Jbeta primers. TCRdb's copy holds only in-frame clones and misses some; the assay was immunoSEQ multiplex PCR. This table holds 100,000 to 150,000 clones, approximately 77% found once. Sequences were obtained from PBMCs. The receptors stem from a woman between 55 and 75 years old in good health and CMV-seronegative.

This chain connects TRBV9 to TRBJ2-7; a weak D match, TRBD2 (7 bases). The germline CDR1 and CDR2 sequences are SGDLS and YYNGEE. The V end lost 4 bases, the J end lost 5 bases, and 31 bases lay between the germline ends. The CDR3 has 19 residues. The CDR3 DNA sequence: TGTGCCAGCAGCCCCGAGGGGCGGGGGACACCCCTCTTGGTCCACGAGCAGTACTTC. Translated: CASSPEGRGTPLLVHEQYF.

The V call is TRBV28, the J call TRBJ1-4, with D uncertain. The CDR3 totals 17 residues. V gave up 6 bases and J gave up 2 bases, with 19 bases separating them. Germline CDR1 reads MDHEN; CDR2 reads SYDVKM. CDR3 DNA sequence: TGTGCCAGCAGCATAGGCGGATTGGATTTTACTAATGAAAAACTGTTTTTT. Encoded protein: CASSIGGLDFTNEKLFF.

The rearrangement links TRBV7-9 to TRBJ1-2; TRBD1 matches at 8 bases. The V and J ends lost 5 bases and 5 bases, in that order; junction bases with no gene match: 4. The CDR3 is made up of 13 amino acids. Germline CDR1 is SEHNR and CDR2 is FQNEAQ (reference sequence). This chain's CDR3 is CASSAQGGYGYTF. Here the CDR3 DNA reads TGTGCCAGCAGCGCACAGGGGGGATATGGCTACACCTTC.

V gene TRBV6-6 combines with J gene TRBJ2-1; 9 positions match TRBD2. V lost 6 bases to trimming and J lost 10 bases; unmatched junction nucleotides: 16. Germline V CDR1 and CDR2: MNHNY, SVGAGI (reference sequence). The CDR3 covers 16 residues. DNA for the CDR3: TGTGCCAGCAGCCGCAGGAGGGGAGCGGGAGGTCCGGAGCAGTTCTTC. Protein product: CASSRRRGAGGPEQFF.

This chain uses TRBV11-2 with TRBJ2-3; the match to TRBD2 covers 7 bases. V trimming: 3 bases; J trimming: 4 bases; junction bases outside the gene matches: 7. Germline V gives CDR1 SGHAT, CDR2 FQNNGV. The CDR3 loop spans 15 amino acids. CDR3 region: CASSFHAGVADTQYF. CDR3 nucleotide sequence: TGTGCCAGCAGCTTCCACGCGGGGGTAGCAGATACGCAGTATTTT.

The rearrangement joins TRBV29-1 to TRBJ2-5; maybe TRBD1 (5 bases). V was shortened by 0 bases and J by 0 bases, with 11 bases between the two germline ends. Germline CDR1 SQVTM, CDR2 ANQGSEA. This CDR3 spans 15 amino acids. This CDR3 is CSVEELWTNQETQYF. CDR3 DNA: TGCAGCGTTGAAGAGCTGTGGACAAACCAAGAGACCCAGTACTTC. Combining the CDR3 with reference TRBV29-1 and TRBJ2-5 gives the whole variable domain SAVISQKPSRDICQRGTSLTIQCQVDSQVTMMFWYRQQPGQSLTLIATANQGSEATYESGFVIDKFPISRPNLTFSTLTVSNMSPEDSSIYLCSVEELWTNQETQYFGPGTRLLVL.

The chain has TRBV7-9 and TRBJ2-3, with D maybe TRBD1 (5 bases). The CDR3 runs 15 residues. The germline V and J ends were trimmed by 0 bases and 3 bases, with 10 bases remaining between them. Germline loops: CDR1 SEHNR, CDR2 FQNEAQ (reference sequence). CDR3 sequence: CASSLAGHVTDTQYF. CDR3 in DNA: TGTGCCAGCAGCTTAGCGGGGCATGTTACAGATACGCAGTATTTT.

This chain connects TRBV18 to TRBJ2-3; tentatively, D is TRBD2 (5 bases). The CDR3 is 16 amino acids. V was shortened by 3 bases and J by 2 bases, with 15 bases between the two germline ends. CDR1 and CDR2 from the germline V gene are KGHSH and LQKENI. The CDR3 bases are TGTGCCAGCTCACCGGCCGGAGCGACTAACACAGATACGCAGTATTTT. This codes for CASSPAGATNTDTQYF.

The rearrangement joins TRBV5-6 to TRBJ2-6; TRBD1 might be the D (5 bases). Germline V gene lookup returns CDR1 SGHDT and CDR2 YYEEEE. The CDR3 has 15 amino acids. Trimming removed 5 bases from V and 0 bases from J, with 9 bases in between. CDR3 protein: CASSQTGSGANVLTF. DNA of the CDR3: TGTGCCAGCAGTCAAACAGGCTCTGGGGCCAACGTCCTGACTTTC.

The rearrangement links TRBV2 to TRBJ2-1; tentatively, D is TRBD2 (5 bases). The CDR3 is 14 amino acids. V gave up 1 base and J gave up 9 bases, with 13 bases separating them. Germline CDR1 is SNHLY and CDR2 is FYNNEI. CDR3 sequence: CASSEVVRGAEQFF. CDR3 bases: TGTGCCAGCAGTGAAGTGGTACGGGGAGCTGAGCAGTTCTTC.

This clone has only one observation. The V call is TRBV9, the J call TRBJ1-3; no reliable D call. This CDR3 has 13 residues. Germline loops: CDR1 SGDLS, CDR2 YYNGEE. V was trimmed by 3 bases and J by 6 bases, leaving 10 bases between them. CDR3 nucleotides: TGTGCCAGCAGCGGAAACATGGTAAACACCATATATTTT. Translating it yields CASSGNMVNTIYF.